This is a list of T cell receptor beta chains from one sample in a study of blood T cell repertoires in COVID-19. Measured with immunoSEQ multiplex PCR; TCRdb has only the in-frame clones, and not every one. Of some 220,000 clones listed, about 93% are singletons. The sample taken for sequencing was peripheral blood. The receptors here all came from a man younger than 40 with COVID-19, enrolled during active disease. Each CDR3 is given with its conserved first and last residue. The order of the fields is clone size, V gene, CDR3 protein. Clone size, where shown, is once, few, many, or a class for clones that have expanded.

clone size: -; V gene: TRBV7-9; CDR3 protein: CASSLGSRHPNEKLFF
clone size: -; V gene: TRBV6-6; CDR3 protein: CASSTTGGESEAFF
clone size: -; V gene: TRBV6-6; CDR3 protein: CASSYRPGRTEAFF
clone size: -; V gene: TRBV19; CDR3 protein: CASTPVGPAIVQPQHF
clone size: -; V gene: TRBV6-2/TRBV6-3; CDR3 protein: CASSPSRDRGSNEKLFF
clone size: -; V gene: TRBV5-6; CDR3 protein: CASSQRWRSYTF
clone size: -; V gene: TRBV6-5; CDR3 protein: CASSYSDRAFGQYF
clone size: -; V gene: TRBV27; CDR3 protein: CASSHELDGRGGYTF
clone size: -; V gene: TRBV11-2; CDR3 protein: CASSLQTTYSEKLFF
clone size: -; V gene: TRBV5-1; CDR3 protein: CASSSLTGNTGELFF
clone size: -; V gene: TRBV7-6; CDR3 protein: CASSLQYTDTQYF
clone size: -; V gene: TRBV4-1; CDR3 protein: CASSQSGTGDNQPQHF
clone size: once; V gene: TRBV4-1; CDR3 protein: CASSQDRQGTGDAYEQYF
clone size: -; V gene: TRBV30; CDR3 protein: CAWSVKLPTGTEAFF
clone size: -; V gene: TRBV7-2; CDR3 protein: CASSSYGYTF
clone size: -; V gene: TRBV4-1; CDR3 protein: CASSGRNQPQHF